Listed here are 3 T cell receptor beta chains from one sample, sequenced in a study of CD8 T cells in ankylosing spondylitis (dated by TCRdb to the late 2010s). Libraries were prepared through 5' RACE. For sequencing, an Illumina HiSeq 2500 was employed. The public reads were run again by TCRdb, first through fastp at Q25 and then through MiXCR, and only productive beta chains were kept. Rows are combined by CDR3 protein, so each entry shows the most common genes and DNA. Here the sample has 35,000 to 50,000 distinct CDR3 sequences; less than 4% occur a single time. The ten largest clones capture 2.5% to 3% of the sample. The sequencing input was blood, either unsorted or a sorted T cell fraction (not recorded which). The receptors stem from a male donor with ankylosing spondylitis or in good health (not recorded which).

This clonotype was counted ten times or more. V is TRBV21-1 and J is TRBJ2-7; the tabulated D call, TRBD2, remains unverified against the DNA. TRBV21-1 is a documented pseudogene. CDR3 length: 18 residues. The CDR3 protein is CASSNPGLFHYGYYEQYV. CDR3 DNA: TGTGCCAGCAGCAACCCGGGACTTTTCCATTATGGGTACTACGAGCAGTACGTC.

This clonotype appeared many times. The CDR3 bases are TGTGCCAGCAGCGAGACAGGGATATCCACCGGGGAGCTGTTTTTT. It codes for CASSETGISTGELFF. The chain combines TRBV9 with TRBJ2-2, with 7 bases matching TRBD1. V dropped 3 bases and J dropped 4; count of bases not matched to a gene: 6. Germline CDR1 reads SGDLS; CDR2 reads YYNGEE. The CDR3 consists of 15 residues.

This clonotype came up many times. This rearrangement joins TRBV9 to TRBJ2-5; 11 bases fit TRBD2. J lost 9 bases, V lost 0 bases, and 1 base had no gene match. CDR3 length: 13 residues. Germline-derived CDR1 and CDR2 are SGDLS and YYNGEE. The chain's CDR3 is CASSVELAGAQYF. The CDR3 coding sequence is TGTGCCAGCAGCGTAGAACTAGCGGGAGCCCAGTACTTC. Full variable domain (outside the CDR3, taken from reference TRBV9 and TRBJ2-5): DSGVTQTPKHLITATGQRVTLRCSPRSGDLSVYWYQQSLDQGLQFLIQYYNGEERAKGNILERFSAQQFPDLHSELNLSSLELGDSALYFCASSVELAGAQYFGPGTRLLVL.